The T cell receptor beta chain described here comes from a study of control samples from healthy donors and cancer patients. Sequencing was performed with immunoSEQ multiplex PCR; in TCRdb, only in-frame clones are kept and a portion is missing. In the table there are 50,000 to 65,000 clones, 90% of which are singletons. In this sample, this clone turned up once. Sequencing was done on a sample of PBMCs. This receptor was identified in a woman in her fifties or sixties with colorectal cancer.

CDR3 sequence (DNA): TGTGCCAGCAGTGAACAGGGAGGACGCTACGAGCAGTACTTC. This translates into CASSEQGGRYEQYF. V usage is TRBV6-1 and J usage is TRBJ2-7, with a weak D call TRBD2 (6 bases). Per the germline V gene, CDR1 is MNHNS and CDR2 is SASEGT. V lost 2 bases and J 3 bases, leaving 11 bases between the germline ends. The CDR3 has 14 residues.